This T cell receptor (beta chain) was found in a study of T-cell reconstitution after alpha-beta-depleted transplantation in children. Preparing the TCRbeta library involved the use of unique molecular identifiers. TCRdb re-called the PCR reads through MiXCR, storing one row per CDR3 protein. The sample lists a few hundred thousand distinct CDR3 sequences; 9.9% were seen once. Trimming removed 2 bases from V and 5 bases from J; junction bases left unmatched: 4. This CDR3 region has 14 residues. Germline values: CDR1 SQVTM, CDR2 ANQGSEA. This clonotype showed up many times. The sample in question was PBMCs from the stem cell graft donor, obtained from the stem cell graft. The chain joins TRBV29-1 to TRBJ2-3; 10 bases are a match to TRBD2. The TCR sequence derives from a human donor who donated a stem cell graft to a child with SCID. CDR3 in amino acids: CSVEQRTSGDTQYF. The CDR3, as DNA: TGCAGCGTTGAACAGAGGACTAGCGGAGATACGCAGTATTTT.